The entry that follows covers one T cell receptor (beta chain) sequence. V lost 0 bases and J lost 5, with 13 bases in between. Looked up from germline, CDR1 is MGHRA and CDR2 is YSYEKL. The CDR3 is made up of 15 amino acids. The sample is drawn from a study of shared clonotypes between healthy human individuals. In the authors' methods: Sequence data from immunoSEQ were junction-only and lacked quality scores; consequently, filtering differed. The data were produced by immunoSEQ multiplex PCR, yet TCRdb's version contains in-frame clones alone and is incomplete. The D gene and trimming were derived from the DNA, and the V and J assignments and clone size from that table. The top ten clones hold 9.5% to 15% of a sample with over 400,000 clones, about 85% of them seen once.

Specimen: PBMCs. The chain recombines TRBV4-1 with TRBJ2-5; D perhaps matches TRBD2 (5 bases). The clonotype originates from a middle-aged woman in good health. Some clones in this sample may be carry-over from other donors' samples. The CDR3 here is CASSQDPGGSETQYF. The DNA of the CDR3 is TGCGCCAGCAGCCAAGATCCAGGAGGTTCGGAGACCCAGTACTTC.